This T cell receptor (beta chain) was retrieved from a study of beta chain features in type 1 diabetes. Study-wide points: Shortening of TCRB CDR3s, moderate but significant, appeared in all four CD4+ subsets of Type 1 diabetes patients.

This clone was detected a few times. Its antigen is unidentified. cDNA synthesis used the whole RNA isolate, giving expressed TCRB sequences. Method: immunoSEQ multiplex PCR; TCRdb's copy keeps in-frame clones and lacks some. The table includes 600,000 or so clones, approximately 13% detected once. The CDR3 is 16 amino acids. Germline-derived CDR1 and CDR2 are PRHDT and FYEKMQ (reference sequence). V shed 5 bases, J shed 5 bases, and the junction held 12 bases outside the gene matches. The chain has TRBV13 and TRBJ2-3; 8 bases are a match to TRBD1. The receptor was derived from a man aged 25 to 40 with type 1 diabetes. The sequenced sample consisted of naive CD4+ T cells from blood. The CDR3 region is CASSRLPGQGKDTQYF. In DNA form, the CDR3 reads TGTGCCAGCAGCCGTCTCCCAGGACAGGGAAAAGATACGCAGTATTTT. Full variable domain (remainder filled in from reference TRBV13 and TRBJ2-3): AAGVIQSPRHLIKEKRETATLKCYPIPRHDTVYWYQQGPGQDPQFLISFYEKMQSDKGSIPDRFSAQQFSDYHSELNMSSLELGDSALYFCASSRLPGQGKDTQYFGPGTRLTVL.